The sequence of this TCR beta chain was determined in a study of shared clonotypes between healthy human individuals. Broader study findings: Limited genetic and exposure-history diversity came from having few donors.

On this clone itself: Its antigen is not known.

The repertoire was sequenced with immunoSEQ multiplex PCR; TCRdb's copy has only in-frame clones and lacks some. In the table there are about 2.4 million clones, roughly nine tenths of which are singletons. Looked up from germline, CDR1 is LNHDA and CDR2 is SQIVND (reference sequence). This CDR3 region has 13 residues. Between the trimmed V and J ends, which lost 5 bases and 4 bases, there was a span of 9 bases. The TCR sequence derives from a man aged 18 to 35 in good health. Sequencing was performed on naive CD4+ T cells sorted from blood. Described subset: CD45RA+ positively selected. The rearrangement links TRBV19 to TRBJ1-3; D gene unclear. The CDR3: CASSVSEGNTIYF. DNA of the CDR3: TGTGCCAGTAGTGTGTCGGAGGGAAACACCATATATTTT.